This TCR beta chain was captured by sequencing in a study of T cells in Graves' hyperthyroidism and ophthalmopathy. Study findings and constraints: Most thyroid clonotypes expanded above 0.001 were also detected in blood.

Graves' hyperthyroidism qualified as stable when ophthalmopathy did not progress within 18 months. Among the patients, aged 18 to 65, hyperthyroidism was newly diagnosed and had lasted under 2 months. Orbital computed tomography, thyroid ultrasound, serum thyroxine and TRAb, and clinical symptoms together informed the diagnoses. This clonotype was found many times. The antigen is not known. Trimming cost V 4 bases and J 9 bases; bases outside gene matches: 6. Germline V gene data show CDR1 as SNHLY and CDR2 as FYNNEI. This CDR3 comprises 13 residues. Amplified TCR beta CDR3 regions came from RNA transcripts. When the TCR CDR3 underwent first-round RT-PCR, the HTBI primer set was used. TCRdb re-analysed the multiplex PCR reads in MiXCR, keeping a single row per CDR3 protein. Of over 500,000 distinct CDR3 sequences listed, around 15% were seen once; the top ten hold approximately 14%.

V is TRBV2 and J is TRBJ1-2, with TRBD1 matching 9 bases. Sequenced input: blood. This clonotype was sampled from a woman between 40 and 55 years old with Graves' hyperthyroidism. The CDR3 loop reads CASSGGQGSSYTF. In nucleotides, the CDR3 is TGTGCCAGCAGTGGGGGACAGGGTAGTAGCTACACCTTC.